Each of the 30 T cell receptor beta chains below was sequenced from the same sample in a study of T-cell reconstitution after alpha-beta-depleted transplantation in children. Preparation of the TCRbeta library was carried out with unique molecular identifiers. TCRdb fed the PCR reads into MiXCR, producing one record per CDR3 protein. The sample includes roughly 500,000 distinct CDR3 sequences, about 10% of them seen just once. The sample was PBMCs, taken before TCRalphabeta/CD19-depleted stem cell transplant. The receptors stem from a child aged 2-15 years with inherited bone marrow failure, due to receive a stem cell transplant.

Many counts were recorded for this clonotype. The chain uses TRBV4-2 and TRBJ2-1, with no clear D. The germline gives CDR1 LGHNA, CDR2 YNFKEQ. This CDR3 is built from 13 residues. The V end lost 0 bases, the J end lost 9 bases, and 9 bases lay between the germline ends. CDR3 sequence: CASSQEYLSEQFF. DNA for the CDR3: TGTGCCAGCAGCCAAGAGTATCTGAGTGAGCAGTTCTTC.

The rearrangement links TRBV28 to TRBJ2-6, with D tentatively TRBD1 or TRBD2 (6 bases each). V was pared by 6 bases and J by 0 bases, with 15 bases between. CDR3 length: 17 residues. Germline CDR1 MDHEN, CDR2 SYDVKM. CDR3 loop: CASSGGSARSGANVLTF. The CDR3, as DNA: TGTGCCAGCAGCGGGGGCAGCGCCCGCTCTGGGGCCAACGTCCTGACTTTC.

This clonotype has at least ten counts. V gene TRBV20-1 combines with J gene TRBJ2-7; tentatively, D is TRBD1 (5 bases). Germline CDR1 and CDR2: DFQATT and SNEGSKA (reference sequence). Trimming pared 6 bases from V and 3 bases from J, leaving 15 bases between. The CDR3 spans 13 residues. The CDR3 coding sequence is TGCAGTGCGGAATCAGGGCTACACTACGAGCAGTACTTC. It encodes CSAESGLHYEQYF.

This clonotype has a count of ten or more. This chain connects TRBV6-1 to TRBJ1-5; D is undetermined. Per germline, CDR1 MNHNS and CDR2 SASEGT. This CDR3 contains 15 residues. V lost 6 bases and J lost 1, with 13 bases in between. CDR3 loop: CASSSFYGSNQPQHF. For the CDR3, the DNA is TGTGCCAGCAGCTCGTTCTATGGAAGCAATCAGCCCCAGCATTTT.

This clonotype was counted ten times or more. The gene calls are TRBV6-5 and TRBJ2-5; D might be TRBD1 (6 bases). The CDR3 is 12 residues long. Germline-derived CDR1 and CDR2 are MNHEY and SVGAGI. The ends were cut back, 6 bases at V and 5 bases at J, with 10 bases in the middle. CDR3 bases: TGTGCCAGCAGCCACAGGGATGAGACCCAGTACTTC. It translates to CASSHRDETQYF.

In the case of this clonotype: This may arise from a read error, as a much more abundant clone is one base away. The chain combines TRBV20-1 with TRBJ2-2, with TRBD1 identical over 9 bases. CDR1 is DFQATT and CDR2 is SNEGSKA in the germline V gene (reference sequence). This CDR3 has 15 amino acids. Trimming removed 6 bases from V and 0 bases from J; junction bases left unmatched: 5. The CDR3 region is CSASTGGANTGELFF. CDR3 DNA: TGCAGTGCAAGCACAGGGGGCGCGAACACCGGGGAGCTGTTTTTT.

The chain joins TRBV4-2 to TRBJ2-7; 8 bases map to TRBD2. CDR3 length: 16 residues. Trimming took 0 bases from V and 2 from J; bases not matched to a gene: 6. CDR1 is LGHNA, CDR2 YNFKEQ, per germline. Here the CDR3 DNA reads TGTGCCAGCAGCCAAGATCGGGCGACTAGCGCCTACGAGCAGTACTTC. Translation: CASSQDRATSAYEQYF.

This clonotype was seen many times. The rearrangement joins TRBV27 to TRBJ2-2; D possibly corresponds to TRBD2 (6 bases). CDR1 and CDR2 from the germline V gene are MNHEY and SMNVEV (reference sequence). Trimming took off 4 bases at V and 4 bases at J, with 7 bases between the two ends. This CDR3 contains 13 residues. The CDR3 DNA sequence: TGTGCCAGCAGTTGGGGGGTCACCGGGGAGCTGTTTTTT. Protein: CASSWGVTGELFF.

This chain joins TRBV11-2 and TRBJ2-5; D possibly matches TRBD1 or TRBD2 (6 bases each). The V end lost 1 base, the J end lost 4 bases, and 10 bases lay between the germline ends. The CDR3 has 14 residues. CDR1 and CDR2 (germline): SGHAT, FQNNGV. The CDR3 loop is CASSLVGGPETQYF. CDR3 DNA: TGTGCCAGCAGCTTAGTTGGGGGGCCAGAGACCCAGTACTTC.

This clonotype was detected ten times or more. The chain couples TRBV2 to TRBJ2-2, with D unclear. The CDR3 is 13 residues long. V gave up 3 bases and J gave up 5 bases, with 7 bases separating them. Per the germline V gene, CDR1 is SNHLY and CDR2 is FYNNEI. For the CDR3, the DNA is TGTGCCAGCAGTGACCCGGCTACCGGGGAGCTGTTTTTT. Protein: CASSDPATGELFF. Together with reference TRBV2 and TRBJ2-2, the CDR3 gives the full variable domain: EPEVTQTPSHQVTQMGQEVILRCVPISNHLYFYWYRQILGQKVEFLVSFYNNEISEKSEIFDDQFSVERPDGSNFTLKIRSTKLEDSAMYFCASSDPATGELFFGEGSRLTVL.

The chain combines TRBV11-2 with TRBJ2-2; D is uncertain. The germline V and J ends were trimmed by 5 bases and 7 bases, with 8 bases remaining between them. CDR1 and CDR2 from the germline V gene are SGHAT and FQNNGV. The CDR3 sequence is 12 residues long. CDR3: CASSIWGGELFF. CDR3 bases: TGTGCCAGCAGCATTTGGGGCGGGGAGCTGTTTTTT.

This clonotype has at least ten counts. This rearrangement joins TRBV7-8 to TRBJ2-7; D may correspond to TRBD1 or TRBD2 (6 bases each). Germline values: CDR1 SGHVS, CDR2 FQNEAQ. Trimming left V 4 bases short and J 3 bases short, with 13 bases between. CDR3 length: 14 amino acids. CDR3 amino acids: CASSWGAGSYEQYF. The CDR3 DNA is TGTGCCAGCAGCTGGGGGGCGGGAAGCTACGAGCAGTACTTC.

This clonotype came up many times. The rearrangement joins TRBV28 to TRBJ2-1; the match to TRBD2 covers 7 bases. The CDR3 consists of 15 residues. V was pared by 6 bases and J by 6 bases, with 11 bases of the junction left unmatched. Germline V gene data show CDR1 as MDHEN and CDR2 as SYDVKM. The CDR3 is CASSPTSVAFNEQFF. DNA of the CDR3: TGTGCCAGCAGCCCAACTAGCGTCGCTTTCAATGAGCAGTTCTTC. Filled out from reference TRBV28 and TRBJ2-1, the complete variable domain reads DVKVTQSSRYLVKRTGEKVFLECVQDMDHENMFWYRQDPGLGLRLIYFSYDVKMKEKGDIPEGYSVSREKKERFSLILESASTNQTSMYLCASSPTSVAFNEQFFGPGTRLTVL.

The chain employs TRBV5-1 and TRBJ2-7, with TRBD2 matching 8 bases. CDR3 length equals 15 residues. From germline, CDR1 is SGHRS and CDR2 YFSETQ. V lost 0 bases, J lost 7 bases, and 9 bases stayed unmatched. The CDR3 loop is CASSLAPGGPGEQYF. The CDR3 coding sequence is TGCGCCAGCAGCTTGGCCCCGGGAGGGCCTGGAGAGCAGTACTTC.

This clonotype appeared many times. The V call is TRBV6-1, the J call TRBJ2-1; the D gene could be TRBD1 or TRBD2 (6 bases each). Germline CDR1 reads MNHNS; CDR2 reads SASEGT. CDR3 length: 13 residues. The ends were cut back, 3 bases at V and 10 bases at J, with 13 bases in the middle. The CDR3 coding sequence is TGTGCCAGCAGTGAGTTCGGGGGCAGGGAGCAGTTCTTC. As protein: CASSEFGGREQFF.

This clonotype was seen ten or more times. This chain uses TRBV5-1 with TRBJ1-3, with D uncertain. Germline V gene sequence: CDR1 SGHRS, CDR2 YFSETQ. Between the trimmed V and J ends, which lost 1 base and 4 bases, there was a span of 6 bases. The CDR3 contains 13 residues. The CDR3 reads CASSLSRGNTIYF. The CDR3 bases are TGCGCCAGCAGCTTGTCTCGGGGAAACACCATATATTTT.

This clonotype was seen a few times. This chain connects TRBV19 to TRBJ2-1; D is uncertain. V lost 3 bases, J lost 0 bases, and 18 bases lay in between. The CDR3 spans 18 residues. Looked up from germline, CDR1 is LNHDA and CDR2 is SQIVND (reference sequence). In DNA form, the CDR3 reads TGTGCCAGTAGTATTACGGTACCGACCCCGAGCTCCTACAATGAGCAGTTCTTC. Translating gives CASSITVPTPSSYNEQFF.

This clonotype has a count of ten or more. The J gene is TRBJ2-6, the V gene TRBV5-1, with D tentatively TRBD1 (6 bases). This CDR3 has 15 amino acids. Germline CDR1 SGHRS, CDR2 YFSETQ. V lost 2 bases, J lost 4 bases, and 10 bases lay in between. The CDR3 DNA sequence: TGCGCCAGCAGCTTTGGACAGACCGGGGCCAACGTCCTGACTTTC. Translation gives CASSFGQTGANVLTF. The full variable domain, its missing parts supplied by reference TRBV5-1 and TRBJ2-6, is KAGVTQTPRYLIKTRGQQVTLSCSPISGHRSVSWYQQTPGQGLQFLFEYFSETQRNKGNFPGRFSGRQFSNSRSEMNVSTLELGDSALYLCASSFGQTGANVLTFGAGSRLTVL.

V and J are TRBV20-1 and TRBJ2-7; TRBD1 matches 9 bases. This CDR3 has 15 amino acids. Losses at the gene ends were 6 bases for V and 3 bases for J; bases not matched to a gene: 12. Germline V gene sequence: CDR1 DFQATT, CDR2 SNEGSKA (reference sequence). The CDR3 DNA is TGCAGTGCCAACAGAGACCGGGACAGGGACTACGAGCAGTACTTC. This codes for CSANRDRDRDYEQYF.

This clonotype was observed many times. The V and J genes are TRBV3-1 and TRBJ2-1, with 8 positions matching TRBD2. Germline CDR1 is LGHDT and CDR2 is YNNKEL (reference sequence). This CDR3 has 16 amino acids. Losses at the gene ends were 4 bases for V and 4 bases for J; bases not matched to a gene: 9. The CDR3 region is CASSPNREGTYNEQFF. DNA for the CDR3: TGTGCCAGCAGCCCCAACCGGGAGGGGACTTACAATGAGCAGTTCTTC.

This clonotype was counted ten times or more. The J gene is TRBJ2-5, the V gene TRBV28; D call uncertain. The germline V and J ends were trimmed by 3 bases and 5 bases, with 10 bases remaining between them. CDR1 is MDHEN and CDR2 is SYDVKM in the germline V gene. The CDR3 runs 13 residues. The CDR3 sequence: CASSLFYSETQYF. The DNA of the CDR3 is TGTGCCAGCAGTTTGTTCTATTCGGAGACCCAGTACTTC.

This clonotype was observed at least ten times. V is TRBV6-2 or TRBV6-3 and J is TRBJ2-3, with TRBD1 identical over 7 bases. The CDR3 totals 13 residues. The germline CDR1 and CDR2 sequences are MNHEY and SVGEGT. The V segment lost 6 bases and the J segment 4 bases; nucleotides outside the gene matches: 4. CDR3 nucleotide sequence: TGTGCCAGCAGACCCCAGGGGGCAGATACGCAGTATTTT. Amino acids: CASRPQGADTQYF.

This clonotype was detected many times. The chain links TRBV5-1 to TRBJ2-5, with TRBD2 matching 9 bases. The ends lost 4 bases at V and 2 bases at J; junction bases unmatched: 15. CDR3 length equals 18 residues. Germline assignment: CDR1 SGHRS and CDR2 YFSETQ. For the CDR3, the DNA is TGCGCCAGCAGCAGTGACCCCGGGACTAGCAGAGAACAAGAGACCCAGTACTTC. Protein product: CASSSDPGTSREQETQYF.

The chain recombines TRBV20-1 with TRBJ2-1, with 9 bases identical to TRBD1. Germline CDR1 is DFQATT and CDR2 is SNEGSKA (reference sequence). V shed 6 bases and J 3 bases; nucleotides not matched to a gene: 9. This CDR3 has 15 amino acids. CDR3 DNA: TGCAGTGCAGCGGGACAGGGAGGCGACTACAATGAGCAGTTCTTC. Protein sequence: CSAAGQGGDYNEQFF.

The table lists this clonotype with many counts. CDR3 residues: CASRTKNSGELFF. The CDR3 bases are TGTGCCAGCAGAACCAAAAACAGTGGGGAGCTGTTTTTT. This chain links TRBV11-1 with TRBJ2-2; D unresolved. The germline V and J ends were trimmed by 6 bases and 8 bases, with 13 bases remaining between them. CDR3 length: 13 residues. CDR1 and CDR2 (germline): SGHAT, FQDESV (reference sequence).

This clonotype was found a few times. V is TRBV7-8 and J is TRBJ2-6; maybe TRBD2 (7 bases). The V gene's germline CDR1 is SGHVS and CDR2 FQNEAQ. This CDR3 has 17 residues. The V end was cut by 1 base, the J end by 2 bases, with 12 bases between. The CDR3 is CASSLGPGGPGANVLTF. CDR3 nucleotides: TGTGCCAGCAGCTTAGGTCCCGGGGGGCCTGGGGCCAACGTCCTGACTTTC.

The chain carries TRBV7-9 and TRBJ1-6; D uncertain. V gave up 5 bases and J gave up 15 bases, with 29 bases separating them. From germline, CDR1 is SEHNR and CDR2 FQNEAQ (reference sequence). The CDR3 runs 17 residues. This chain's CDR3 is CASSASSSGQTQALLHF. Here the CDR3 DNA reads TGTGCCAGCAGCGCCAGTAGCTCGGGCCAGACGCAGGCCCTCCTCCACTTT.

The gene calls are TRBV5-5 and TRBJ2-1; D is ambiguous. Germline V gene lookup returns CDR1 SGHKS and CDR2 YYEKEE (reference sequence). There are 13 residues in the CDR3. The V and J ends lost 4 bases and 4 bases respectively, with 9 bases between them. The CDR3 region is CASSRPGYNEQFF. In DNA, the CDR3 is TGTGCCAGCAGCCGCCCGGGTTACAATGAGCAGTTCTTC.

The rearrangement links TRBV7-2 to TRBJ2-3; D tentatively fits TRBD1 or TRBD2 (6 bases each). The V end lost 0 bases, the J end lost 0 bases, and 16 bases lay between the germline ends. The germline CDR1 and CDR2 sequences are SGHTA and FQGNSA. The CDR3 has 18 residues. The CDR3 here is CASSLADTRGGSTDTQYF. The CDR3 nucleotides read TGTGCCAGCAGCTTAGCCGACACTAGAGGGGGGAGCACAGATACGCAGTATTTT.

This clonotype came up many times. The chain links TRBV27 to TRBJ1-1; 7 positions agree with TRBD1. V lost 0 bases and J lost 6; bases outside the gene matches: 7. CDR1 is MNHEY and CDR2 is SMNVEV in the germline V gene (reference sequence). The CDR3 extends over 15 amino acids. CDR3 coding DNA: TGTGCCAGCAGTTTATCACCAGGGGGGGTCTCTGAAGCTTTCTTT. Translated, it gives CASSLSPGGVSEAFF.